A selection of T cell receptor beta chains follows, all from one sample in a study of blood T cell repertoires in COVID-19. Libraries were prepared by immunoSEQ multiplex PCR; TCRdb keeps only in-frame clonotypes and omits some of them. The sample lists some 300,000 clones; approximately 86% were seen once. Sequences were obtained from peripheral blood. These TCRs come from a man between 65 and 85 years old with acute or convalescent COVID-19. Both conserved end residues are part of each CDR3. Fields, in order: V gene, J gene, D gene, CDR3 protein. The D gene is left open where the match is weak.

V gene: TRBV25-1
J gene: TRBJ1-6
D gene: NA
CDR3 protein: CASSVETQNSPLHF

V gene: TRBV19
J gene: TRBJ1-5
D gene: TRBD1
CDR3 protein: CASRDRGKGNQPQHF

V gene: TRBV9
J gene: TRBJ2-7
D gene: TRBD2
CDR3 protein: CASSVRNSPGGEQYF

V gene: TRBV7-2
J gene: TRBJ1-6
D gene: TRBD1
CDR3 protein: CASSLQGDSPLHF

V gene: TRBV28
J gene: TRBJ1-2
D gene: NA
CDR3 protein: CASSLAGVGYTF

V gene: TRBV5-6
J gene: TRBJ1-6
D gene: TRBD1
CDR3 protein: CASSSGTANSPLHF

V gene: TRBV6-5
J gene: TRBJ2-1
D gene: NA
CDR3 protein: CASSSPTANEQFF

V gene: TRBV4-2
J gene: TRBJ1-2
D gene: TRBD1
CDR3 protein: CASSQDRGQGAYGYTF

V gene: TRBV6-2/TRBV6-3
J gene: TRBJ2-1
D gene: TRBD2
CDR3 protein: CASSYTSGEYNEQFF

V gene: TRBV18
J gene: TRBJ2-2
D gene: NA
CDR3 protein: CATSSRAPTNTGELFF

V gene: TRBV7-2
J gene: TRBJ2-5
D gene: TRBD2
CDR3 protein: CASSSSAGGFRETQYF

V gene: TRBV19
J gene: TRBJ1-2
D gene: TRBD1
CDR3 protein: CASSNRGDYGYTF

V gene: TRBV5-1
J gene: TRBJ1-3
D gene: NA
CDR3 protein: CASRSDSGSGNTIYF

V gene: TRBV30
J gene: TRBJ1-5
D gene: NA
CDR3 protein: CAWSGGSGTNQPQHF

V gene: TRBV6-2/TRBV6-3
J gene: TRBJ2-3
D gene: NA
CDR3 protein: CASSSSGRGPDTQYF

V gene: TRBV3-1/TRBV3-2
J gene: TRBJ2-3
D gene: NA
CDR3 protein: CASSPNLGGSTDTQYF

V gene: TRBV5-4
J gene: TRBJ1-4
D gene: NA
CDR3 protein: CASSLTGRGEKLFF

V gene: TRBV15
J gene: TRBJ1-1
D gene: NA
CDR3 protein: CATSKTGPEAFF

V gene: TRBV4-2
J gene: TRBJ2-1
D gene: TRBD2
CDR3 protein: CASSPEVLAGGLVSYNEQFF

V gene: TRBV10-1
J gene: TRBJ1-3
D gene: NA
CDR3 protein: CASSENLGAGNTIYF

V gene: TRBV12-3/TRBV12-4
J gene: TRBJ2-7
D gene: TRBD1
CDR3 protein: CASMRGLVGEQYF

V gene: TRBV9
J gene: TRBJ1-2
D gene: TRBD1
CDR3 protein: CASSVASTGVYGYTF

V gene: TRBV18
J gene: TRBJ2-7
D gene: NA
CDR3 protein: CASSPLGGGEYEQYF

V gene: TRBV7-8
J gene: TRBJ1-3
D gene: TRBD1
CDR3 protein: CASSRDRATGNTIYF

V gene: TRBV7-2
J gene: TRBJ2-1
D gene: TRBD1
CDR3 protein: CASSLAVDREQFF